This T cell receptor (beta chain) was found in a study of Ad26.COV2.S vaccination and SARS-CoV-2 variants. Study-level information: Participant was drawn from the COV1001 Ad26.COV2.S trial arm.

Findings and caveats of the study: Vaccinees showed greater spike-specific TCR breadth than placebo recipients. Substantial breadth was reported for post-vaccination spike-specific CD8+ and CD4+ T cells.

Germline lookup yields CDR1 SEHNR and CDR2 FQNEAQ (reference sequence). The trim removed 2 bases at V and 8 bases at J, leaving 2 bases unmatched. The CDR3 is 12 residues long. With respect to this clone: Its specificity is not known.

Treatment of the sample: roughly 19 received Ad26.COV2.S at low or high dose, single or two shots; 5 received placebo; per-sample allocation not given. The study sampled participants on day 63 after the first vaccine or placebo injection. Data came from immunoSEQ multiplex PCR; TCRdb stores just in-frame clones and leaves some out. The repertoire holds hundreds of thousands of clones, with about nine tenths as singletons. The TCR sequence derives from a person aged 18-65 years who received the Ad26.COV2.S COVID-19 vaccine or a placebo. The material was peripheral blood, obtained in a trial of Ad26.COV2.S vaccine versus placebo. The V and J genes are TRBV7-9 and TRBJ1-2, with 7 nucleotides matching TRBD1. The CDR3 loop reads CASSLQGDGYTF. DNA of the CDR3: TGTGCCAGCAGCTTACAGGGGGACGGCTACACCTTC.